These T cell receptor beta chains were read from a single sample in a study of beta chain features in type 1 diabetes. Produced via immunoSEQ multiplex PCR; TCRdb's table is partial and in-frame only. Of about 180,000 clones listed, about 13% are singletons. The sequenced material came from central memory CD4+ T cells from blood. Source of these receptors: a woman aged 18-29 years in good health. The CDR3 runs from the conserved cysteine through the conserved F or W. D genes are given only for firm matches. Size is stated for part of the rows, as once, few or many counts, or as a class when the clone is expanded.

DNA | CDR3 | V | size | J | D
TGTGCCAGCAGCTCAAGTTCGGGACAGGGAATAGGGACCCAGTACTTC | CASSSSSGQGIGTQYF | TRBV7-9 | few | TRBJ2-5 | TRBD1
TGTGCCAGCAGCTCCTCAGGGGGCGCGGGAGATACGCAGTATTTT | CASSSSGGAGDTQYF | TRBV11-3 | - | TRBJ2-3 | TRBD1
TGTGCCAGTAGTAAAAAGCGGGATGTTTACAATGAGCAGTTCTTC | CASSKKRDVYNEQFF | TRBV19 | many | TRBJ2-1 | TRBD2
TGCAGTGCGAAGACAGAGCAGTACTTC | CSAKTEQYF | TRBV20-1 | few | TRBJ2-7 | -
TGCAGCGTTGTATGGGACAGGGGAGGTGGCTACACCTTC | CSVVWDRGGGYTF | TRBV29-1 | - | TRBJ1-2 | TRBD1
TGTGCCAGCAGTTCAGACAGGAACATTCAGTACTTC | CASSSDRNIQYF | TRBV28 | few | TRBJ2-4 | -
TGTGCCAGCAGCCAAGACTACAGGGCCTCGAAACTGTTTTTT | CASSQDYRASKLFF | TRBV14 | few | TRBJ1-4 | -
TGTGCCACCAGCAGAGATCCGGGGGGCTACGAGCAGTACTTC | CATSRDPGGYEQYF | TRBV15 | - | TRBJ2-7 | TRBD2
TGCGCCAGCAGCCAAGAGGCTGGGCAGGGACAGAGAACCTACGAGCAGTACTTC | CASSQEAGQGQRTYEQYF | TRBV4-1 | many | TRBJ2-7 | TRBD1
TGCAGCGTTGAACAGGGGGCGGGCGGCTACACCTTC | CSVEQGAGGYTF | TRBV29-1 | few | TRBJ1-2 | TRBD1
TGTGCCAGCAGCCAAAGGGAGGGGGCGAACACCGGGGAGCTGTTTTTT | CASSQREGANTGELFF | TRBV4-2 | - | TRBJ2-2 | -
TGTGCCAGCAGCTTAACGCGGAGCACAGATACGCAGTATTTT | CASSLTRSTDTQYF | TRBV7-3 | - | TRBJ2-3 | -
TGTGCCATTTGGGACAGGGGTCGGGGGACCCAGTACTTC | CAIWDRGRGTQYF | TRBV2 | - | TRBJ2-5 | TRBD1
TGCGCCAGCAGCCAAGAGGCAGGGGGCGGACTTGAAGCTTTCTTT | CASSQEAGGGLEAFF | TRBV4-1 | - | TRBJ1-1 | TRBD1
TGCGCCAGCAGCCATCCCTTACAGGATTATGGCTACACCTTC | CASSHPLQDYGYTF | TRBV4-1 | - | TRBJ1-2 | -
TGTGCCAGCAGCTCCGGACAGGGGGGGACCCAGTACTTC | CASSSGQGGTQYF | TRBV11-2 | few | TRBJ2-5 | TRBD1
TGCGCCAGCAGCTTTCAGGAGGAAGGTGAAGCTTTCTTT | CASSFQEEGEAFF | TRBV5-1 | - | TRBJ1-1 | -
TGTGCCAGCAGCTTATTAGTCACCGGGGAGCTGTTTTTT | CASSLLVTGELFF | TRBV7-7 | - | TRBJ2-2 | -
TGTGCCAGCAGCTTAGGCCGGGAGTCCTACAATGAGCAGTTCTTC | CASSLGRESYNEQFF | TRBV11-2 | - | TRBJ2-1 | -
TGTGCCAGCAGTACGGGACAGGGGGCCTCCGGGGAGCTGTTTTTT | CASSTGQGASGELFF | TRBV6-1 | few | TRBJ2-2 | TRBD1
TGCAGCGGGTGGACAGGGGGCTTAGAGACCCAGTACTTC | CSGWTGGLETQYF | TRBV29-1 | few | TRBJ2-5 | TRBD1
TGTGCCAGCAGTTCGGGTCGCTATCAGCCCCAGCATTTT | CASSSGRYQPQHF | TRBV28 | - | TRBJ1-5 | -
TGTGCCCGCGGGGGGGATGGTGGGGCCAACGTCCTGACTTTC | CARGGDGGANVLTF | TRBV30 | few | TRBJ2-6 | TRBD2
TGTGCCAGCAGCTTCGCGCTCCAAGAGACCCAGTACTTC | CASSFALQETQYF | TRBV7-8 | - | TRBJ2-5 | -
TGTGCCAGCTGCCTCATTTCAGGGGGCTCGGGGAGCTATGGCTACACCTTC | CASCLISGGSGSYGYTF | TRBV5-4 | - | TRBJ1-2 | TRBD1
TGCAGCGTTGCCCCGGGGTCAGATACGCAGTATTTT | CSVAPGSDTQYF | TRBV29-1 | few | TRBJ2-3 | -
TGTGCCAGCAGCCGGGGGGGTCCTAGCGGGAAACACACAGATACGCAGTATTTT | CASSRGGPSGKHTDTQYF | TRBV5-4 | few | TRBJ2-3 | TRBD2
TGCAGTGCTAGGAGGCAGCAAAGGCAGTTCTTC | CSARRQQRQFF | TRBV20-1 | - | TRBJ2-1 | -
TGTGCCAGTAGTATTAGGGGCTGGGCTGAAGCTTTCTTT | CASSIRGWAEAFF | TRBV19 | - | TRBJ1-1 | -
TGTGCCAGCAGGTCCGGGACAGGGAATGAAAAACTGTTTTTT | CASRSGTGNEKLFF | TRBV5-4 | few | TRBJ1-4 | TRBD1
TGCGCCAGCAGCCAAGACAGCGCCTCCGGGGCCAACGTCCTGACTTTC | CASSQDSASGANVLTF | TRBV4-1 | - | TRBJ2-6 | -
TGTGCCAGCAGTCCCCCCAGGACAGTAGCCAAAAACATTCAGTACTTC | CASSPPRTVAKNIQYF | TRBV28 | few | TRBJ2-4 | -
TGTGCCAGCAGTTTCATAGCGGGAGGCTACAATGAGCAGTTCTTC | CASSFIAGGYNEQFF | TRBV28 | few | TRBJ2-1 | TRBD2
TGCAGCGGTGGGCCCTACTCCTACGAGCAGTACTTC | CSGGPYSYEQYF | TRBV29-1 | few | TRBJ2-7 | -
TGTGCCTGGAGTGGGACGGGGAGGGGTCGGCCCCAGCATTTT | CAWSGTGRGRPQHF | TRBV30 | - | TRBJ1-5 | -
TGTGCCAGCAGTGACGGGGGGGCTAGCGGGACGAGAGTAAGACCTAATAGAGAGCAGTTCTTC | CASSDGGASGTRVRPNREQFF | TRBV6-4 | few | TRBJ2-1 | TRBD2
TGTGCCAGCAGCTTCTCCGGGACTAGCGGGAGGGCAGGTTCCAATGAGCAGTTCTTC | CASSFSGTSGRAGSNEQFF | TRBV5-4 | few | TRBJ2-1 | TRBD2
TGTGCCAGCAGTACGACAGGGAGGAATGGCTATGGCTACACCTTC | CASSTTGRNGYGYTF | TRBV6-5 | few | TRBJ1-2 | TRBD1
TGTGCCAGCAGCTTAGGAACTCAGGGTACGGGAGCTTTCTTT | CASSLGTQGTGAFF | TRBV7-9 | - | TRBJ1-1 | -
TGTGCCAGCAGCCAAAGGGGCCCAGGACTAGCGGGATTAAACGAGCAGTACTTC | CASSQRGPGLAGLNEQYF | TRBV4-2 | - | TRBJ2-7 | TRBD2